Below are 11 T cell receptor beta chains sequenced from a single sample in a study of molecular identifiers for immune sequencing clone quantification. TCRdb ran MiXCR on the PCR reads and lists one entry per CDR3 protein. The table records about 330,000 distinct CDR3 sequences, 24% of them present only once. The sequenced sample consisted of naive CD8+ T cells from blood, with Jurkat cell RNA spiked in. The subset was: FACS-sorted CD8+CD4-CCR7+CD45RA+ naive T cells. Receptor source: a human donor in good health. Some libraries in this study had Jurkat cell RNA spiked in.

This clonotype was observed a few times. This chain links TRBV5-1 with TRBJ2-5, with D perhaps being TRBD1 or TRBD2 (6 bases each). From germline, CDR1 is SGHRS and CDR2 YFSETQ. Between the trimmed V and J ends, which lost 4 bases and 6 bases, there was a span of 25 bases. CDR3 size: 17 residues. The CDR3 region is CASSPQLHSGGRKTQYF. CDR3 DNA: TGCGCCAGCAGCCCGCAGCTCCATTCCGGGGGCAGGAAGACCCAGTACTTC.

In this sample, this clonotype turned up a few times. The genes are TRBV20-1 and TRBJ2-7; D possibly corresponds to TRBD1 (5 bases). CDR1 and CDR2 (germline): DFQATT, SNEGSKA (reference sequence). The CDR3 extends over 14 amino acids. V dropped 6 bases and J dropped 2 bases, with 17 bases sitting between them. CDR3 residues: CSAKGRNHPYEQYF. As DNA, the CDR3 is TGCAGTGCCAAGGGGCGAAACCACCCCTACGAGCAGTACTTC.

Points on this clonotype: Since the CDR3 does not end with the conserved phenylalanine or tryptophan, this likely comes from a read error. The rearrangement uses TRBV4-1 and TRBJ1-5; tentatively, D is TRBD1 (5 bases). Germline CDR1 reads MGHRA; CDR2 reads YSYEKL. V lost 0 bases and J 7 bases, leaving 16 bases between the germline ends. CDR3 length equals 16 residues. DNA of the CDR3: TGCGCCAGCAGCCAAGAAGGGCAGGGAAGTGGACAGCCCCAGCATTCT. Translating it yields CASSQEGQGSGQPQHS.

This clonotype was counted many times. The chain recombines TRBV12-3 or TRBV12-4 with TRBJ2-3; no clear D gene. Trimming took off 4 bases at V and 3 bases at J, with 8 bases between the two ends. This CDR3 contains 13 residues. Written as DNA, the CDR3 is TGTGCCAGCAGTTACTACAGAACAGATACGCAGTATTTT. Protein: CASSYYRTDTQYF.

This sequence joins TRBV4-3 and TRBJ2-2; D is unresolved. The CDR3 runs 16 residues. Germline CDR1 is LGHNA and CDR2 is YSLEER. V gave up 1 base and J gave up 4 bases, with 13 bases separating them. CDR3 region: CASSQGRSSFTGELFF. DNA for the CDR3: TGCGCCAGCAGCCAAGGGCGATCAAGTTTCACCGGGGAGCTGTTTTTT.

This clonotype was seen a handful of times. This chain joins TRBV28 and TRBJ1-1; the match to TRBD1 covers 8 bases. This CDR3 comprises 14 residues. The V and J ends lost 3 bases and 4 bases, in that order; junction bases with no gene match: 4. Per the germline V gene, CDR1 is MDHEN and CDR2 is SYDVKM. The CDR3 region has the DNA TGTGCCAGCAGTTTCAGGGGGCAGGTCACTGAAGCTTTCTTT. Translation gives CASSFRGQVTEAFF.

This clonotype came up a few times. DNA of the CDR3: TGTGCCAGCAGTGATTCCGGCTTCGTCTTACAAGAGACCCAGTACTTC. Its protein is CASSDSGFVLQETQYF. This sequence joins TRBV2 and TRBJ2-5; unclear D gene. This CDR3 has 16 amino acids. Germline V gene data show CDR1 as SNHLY and CDR2 as FYNNEI. The V end lost 3 bases, the J end lost 2 bases, and 16 bases lay between the germline ends.

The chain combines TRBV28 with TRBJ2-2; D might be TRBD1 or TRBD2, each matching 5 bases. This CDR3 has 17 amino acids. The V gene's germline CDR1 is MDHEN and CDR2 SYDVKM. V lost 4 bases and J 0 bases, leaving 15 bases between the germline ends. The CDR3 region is CASSSEGYSTNTGELFF. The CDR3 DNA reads TGTGCCAGCAGTTCAGAGGGGTATAGTACGAACACCGGGGAGCTGTTTTTT.

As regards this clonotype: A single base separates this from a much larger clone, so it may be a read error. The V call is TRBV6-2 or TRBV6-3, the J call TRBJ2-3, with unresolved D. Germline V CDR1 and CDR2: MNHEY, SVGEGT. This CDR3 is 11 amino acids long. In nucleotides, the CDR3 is TGTGCCAGCGGTTACGGGGATACGCAGTATTTT. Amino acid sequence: CASGYGDTQYF.

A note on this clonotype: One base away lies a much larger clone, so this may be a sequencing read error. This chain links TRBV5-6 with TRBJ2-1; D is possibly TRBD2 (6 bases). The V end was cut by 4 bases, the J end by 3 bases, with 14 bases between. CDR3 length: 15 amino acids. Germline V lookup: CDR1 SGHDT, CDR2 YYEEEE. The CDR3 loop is CASSTAQGLYNEQFF. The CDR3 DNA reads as TGTGCCAGCAGCACGGCGCAGGGACTCTACAATGAGCAGTTCTTC.

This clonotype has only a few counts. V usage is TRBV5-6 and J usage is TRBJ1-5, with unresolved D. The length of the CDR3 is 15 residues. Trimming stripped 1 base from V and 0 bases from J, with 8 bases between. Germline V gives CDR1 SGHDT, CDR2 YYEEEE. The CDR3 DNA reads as TGTGCCAGCAGCTTGCAGGCAGATAGCAATCAGCCCCAGCATTTT. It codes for CASSLQADSNQPQHF. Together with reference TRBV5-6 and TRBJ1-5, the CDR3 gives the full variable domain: DAGVTQSPTHLIKTRGQQVTLRCSPKSGHDTVSWYQQALGQGPQFIFQYYEEEERQRGNFPDRFSGHQFPNYSSELNVNALLLGDSALYLCASSLQADSNQPQHFGDGTRLSIL.